A single sample gave rise to the 28 T cell receptor beta chains below, sequenced in a study of OX40 agonist ivuxolimab in advanced cancers. The table came from immunoSEQ multiplex PCR; TCRdb's copy has only in-frame clones and leaves some out. The profile covers 50,000 to 60,000 clones, with roughly three quarters appearing a single time and about 1.2% taken by the ten largest. Sequenced material: CD4+ or CD8+ T cells sorted from blood, taken in a trial of the OX40 agonist ivuxolimab. Every receptor here comes from an adult with an advanced solid tumor such as melanoma, head and neck, liver or kidney cancer.

The chain joins TRBV13 to TRBJ2-1; no definite D call. The CDR3 has 20 residues. The germline V gene encodes CDR1 PRHDT and CDR2 FYEKMQ (reference sequence). Deletions cut 0 bases from V and 0 bases from J, with 21 bases between. The CDR3 is CASSLGGFGIGPSSYNEQFF. As DNA, the CDR3 is TGTGCCAGCAGCTTAGGAGGGTTTGGGATCGGCCCTAGCTCCTACAATGAGCAGTTCTTC.

The chain has TRBV2 and TRBJ2-5, with D possibly being TRBD1 (6 bases). V lost 6 bases and J lost 2, with 10 bases in between. The CDR3 is 13 residues long. Germline V gives CDR1 SNHLY, CDR2 FYNNEI. The CDR3 loop is CASSGQLQETQYF. DNA for the CDR3: TGTGCCAGCAGCGGACAGCTTCAAGAGACCCAGTACTTC.

The V and J genes are TRBV7-2 and TRBJ1-3; D not resolved. The V end lost 2 bases, the J end lost 2 bases, and 22 bases lay between the germline ends. This CDR3 has 19 amino acids. The germline V gene encodes CDR1 SGHTA and CDR2 FQGNSA. This CDR3 reads CASSLIGIGQSLPGNTIYF. In nucleotides, the CDR3 is TGTGCCAGCAGCTTAATCGGCATAGGCCAAAGTCTTCCTGGAAACACCATATATTTT.

In this sample, this clone turned up a few times. The chain links TRBV18 to TRBJ2-6, with 9 positions matching TRBD1. Germline assignment: CDR1 KGHSH and CDR2 LQKENI. Unmatched junction bases numbered 1, after V lost 3 bases and J lost 1 base. The CDR3 totals 16 residues. CDR3 sequence: CASSPGQGSGANVLTF. CDR3 DNA: TGTGCCAGCTCACCGGGACAGGGATCTGGGGCCAACGTCCTGACTTTC.

This clone has just a few counts. This chain uses TRBV2 with TRBJ2-1; 8 positions agree with TRBD2. Per the germline V gene, CDR1 is SNHLY and CDR2 is FYNNEI. V gave up 6 bases and J gave up 3 bases; unmatched junction bases: 4. This CDR3 spans 14 amino acids. CDR3 in amino acids: CASRESGGYNEQFF. The CDR3 DNA sequence: TGTGCCAGCAGGGAGAGCGGGGGCTACAATGAGCAGTTCTTC.

This clone came up once. V and J are TRBV7-9 and TRBJ1-1; 9 nucleotides line up with TRBD1. The germline gives CDR1 SEHNR, CDR2 FQNEAQ (reference sequence). J was trimmed by 4 bases and V by 5 bases; bases with no gene match: 5. The CDR3 is made up of 14 amino acids. The DNA for the CDR3 is TGTGCCAGCAGCCCCAGGGACAGGGCCACTGAAGCTTTCTTT. Translated: CASSPRDRATEAFF.

The chain combines TRBV7-2 with TRBJ2-1, with 9 bases matching TRBD1. CDR1 SGHTA and CDR2 FQGNSA come from the germline V gene. Trimming took 5 bases from V and 10 from J; bases not matched to a gene: 12. The CDR3 length is 15 residues. The CDR3 loop is CASSLDGQGQGEQFF. Here the CDR3 DNA reads TGTGCCAGCAGCCTAGATGGACAGGGACAGGGCGAGCAGTTCTTC. The whole variable domain, filled in from reference TRBV7-2 and TRBJ2-1, reads GAGVSQSPSNKVTEKGKDVELRCDPISGHTALYWYRQSLGQGLEFLIYFQGNSAPDKSGLPSDRFSAERTGGSVSTLTIQRTQQEDSAVYLCASSLDGQGQGEQFFGPGTRLTVL.

The V and J genes are TRBV28 and TRBJ2-1; unclear D gene. This CDR3 has 16 amino acids. Trimming stripped 3 bases from V and 1 base from J, with 13 bases between. Germline V gene data show CDR1 as MDHEN and CDR2 as SYDVKM. In nucleotides, the CDR3 is TGTGCCAGCAGTTTCCCCTCAGCGATTTCCTACAATGAGCAGTTCTTC. This encodes CASSFPSAISYNEQFF. Drawing the rest from reference TRBV28 and TRBJ2-1, the complete variable domain is DVKVTQSSRYLVKRTGEKVFLECVQDMDHENMFWYRQDPGLGLRLIYFSYDVKMKEKGDIPEGYSVSREKKERFSLILESASTNQTSMYLCASSFPSAISYNEQFFGPGTRLTVL.

V usage is TRBV7-3 and J usage is TRBJ2-1; 13 bases are a match to TRBD2. V trimming: 5 bases; J trimming: 8 bases; junction bases outside the gene matches: 12. CDR3 size: 17 residues. Germline V gene data show CDR1 as SGHTA and CDR2 as FQGTGA. The CDR3 is CASSQSTGTSGEYEQFF. CDR3 coding DNA: TGTGCCAGCAGCCAGAGCACCGGGACTAGCGGGGAGTATGAGCAGTTCTTC.

The rearrangement links TRBV6-6 to TRBJ1-6; a weak D match, TRBD1 (6 bases). The CDR3 spans 14 residues. Germline-derived CDR1 and CDR2 are MNHNY and SVGAGI (reference sequence). V gave up 6 bases and J gave up 6 bases, with 12 bases separating them. The CDR3 region has the DNA TGTGCCAGCAGCCGACAGGTTTCTAATTCACCCCTCCACTTT. Translated, it gives CASSRQVSNSPLHF.

V and J are TRBV28 and TRBJ2-7, with unresolved D. Germline V gene lookup returns CDR1 MDHEN and CDR2 SYDVKM. This CDR3 has 14 residues. V lost 6 bases and J lost 0, with 12 bases in between. The CDR3 is CASSTGINSYEQYF. For the CDR3, the DNA is TGTGCCAGCAGCACGGGCATAAACTCCTACGAGCAGTACTTC. The variable domain in full, with the rest retrieved from reference TRBV28 and TRBJ2-7, is DVKVTQSSRYLVKRTGEKVFLECVQDMDHENMFWYRQDPGLGLRLIYFSYDVKMKEKGDIPEGYSVSREKKERFSLILESASTNQTSMYLCASSTGINSYEQYFGPGTRLTVT.

This clone showed up just once. The chain is built from TRBV18 and TRBJ2-3; 12 bases line up with TRBD2. From germline, CDR1 is KGHSH and CDR2 LQKENI. V shed 3 bases and J 3 bases; nucleotides not matched to a gene: 4. The CDR3 totals 16 residues. CDR3 sequence reads: CASSPSSGGATDTQYF. The CDR3 nucleotides read TGTGCCAGCTCACCCTCTAGCGGGGGGGCGACAGATACGCAGTATTTT.

V is TRBV11-3 and J is TRBJ2-3; D not resolved. CDR3 length equals 18 residues. The germline V gene has CDR1 SGHNT and CDR2 YENEEA. V gave up 5 bases and J gave up 1 base, with 22 bases separating them. CDR3 amino acids: CASSALYGFLSGTDTQYF. The DNA for the CDR3 is TGTGCCAGCAGCGCCTTATACGGGTTTTTGAGCGGCACAGATACGCAGTATTTT.

The chain carries TRBV15 and TRBJ2-1; D might be TRBD1 (5 bases). The germline V and J ends were trimmed by 5 bases and 0 bases, with 8 bases remaining between them. Germline V gives CDR1 LNHNV, CDR2 YYDKDF (reference sequence). This CDR3 region has 14 residues. CDR3 sequence: CATSRQSSYNEQFF. Written as DNA, the CDR3 is TGTGCCACCAGCCGACAGAGCTCCTACAATGAGCAGTTCTTC.

This clone was counted ten times or more. The chain employs TRBV2 and TRBJ1-5; 7 positions match TRBD1. This CDR3 is 14 amino acids long. Germline V gives CDR1 SNHLY, CDR2 FYNNEI. The ends lost 5 bases at V and 4 bases at J; junction bases unmatched: 5. CDR3 nucleotide sequence: TGTGCCAGCAGTAAAGACAGGGATAATCAGCCCCAGCATTTT. It is translated as CASSKDRDNQPQHF.

J is TRBJ2-5 and V is TRBV9, with 9 bases matching TRBD1. The assigned J gene may be wrong: the sequence end matches TRBJ2-7 better. CDR1 SGDLS and CDR2 YYNGEE come from the germline V gene. The CDR3 length is 14 residues. This CDR3 is CASSLWDRDDEQYF. The CDR3 coding sequence is TGTGCCAGCAGCCTTTGGGACAGGGACGACGAGCAGTACTTC.

This clone has a single count. This chain connects TRBV29-1 to TRBJ2-7, with 9 bases identical to TRBD1. J gave up 4 bases and V 6 bases, and 4 bases lay outside the gene matches. The CDR3 runs 12 residues. CDR1 SQVTM and CDR2 ANQGSEA come from the germline V gene. This CDR3 is CSVGQGMYEQYF. Here the CDR3 DNA reads TGCAGCGTCGGACAGGGGATGTACGAGCAGTACTTC.

This clone is labeled medium-sized. The J gene is TRBJ1-2, the V gene TRBV30; D gene unclear. Deletions cut 3 bases from V and 8 bases from J, with 19 bases between. This CDR3 has 14 residues. The germline V gene has CDR1 GTSNPN and CDR2 SVGIG (reference sequence). CDR3 nucleotide sequence: TGTGCCTGGAGGACCGGGCTCGGCGGTGACGGCTACACCTTC. Translating it yields CAWRTGLGGDGYTF.

V usage is TRBV9 and J usage is TRBJ1-1; no clear D. V was cut by 0 bases and J by 4 bases, with 19 bases left in between. This CDR3 has 17 residues. Germline-derived CDR1 and CDR2 are SGDLS and YYNGEE. CDR3: CASSVGASQLMSTEAFF. In nucleotides, the CDR3 is TGTGCCAGCAGCGTAGGAGCTTCCCAATTGATGAGCACTGAAGCTTTCTTT.

This clone came up a few times. The chain carries TRBV11-2 and TRBJ1-2, with D perhaps matching TRBD1 (6 bases). Trimming shortened V by 5 bases and J by 3 bases, and 13 bases separated the two germline ends. Per germline, CDR1 SGHAT and CDR2 FQNNGV. This CDR3 is 14 amino acids long. The CDR3 nucleotides read TGTGCCAGCAGCCGGGGGGGCAGGGACTATGGCTACACCTTC. Translation gives CASSRGGRDYGYTF.

The CDR3 region is CASSRVHSSGANVLTF. CDR3 bases: TGTGCCAGCAGCCGAGTCCATAGCTCTGGGGCCAACGTCCTGACTTTC. This rearrangement joins TRBV14 to TRBJ2-6, with unresolved D. V dropped 4 bases and J dropped 0 bases, with 10 bases sitting between them. Germline CDR1 is SGHDN and CDR2 is FVKESK. This CDR3 comprises 16 residues.

J is TRBJ1-1 and V is TRBV5-6, with D tentatively TRBD1 (6 bases). V shed 4 bases and J shed 7 bases, with 14 bases lying between them. Germline CDR1 is SGHDT and CDR2 is YYEEEE. The CDR3 length is 13 residues. Written as DNA, the CDR3 is TGTGCCAGCAGCAACGAGGGGGATTATGAAGCTTTCTTT. This codes for CASSNEGDYEAFF.

The chain recombines TRBV7-3 with TRBJ2-1; 10 nucleotides line up with TRBD2. The CDR3 extends over 15 amino acids. V was pared by 5 bases and J by 7 bases, with 8 bases of the junction left unmatched. Looked up from germline, CDR1 is SGHTA and CDR2 is FQGTGA. CDR3 loop: CASSPRTSGQNEQFF. The CDR3 DNA reads TGTGCCAGCAGCCCGCGGACTAGCGGTCAGAATGAGCAGTTCTTC.

This chain joins TRBV30 and TRBJ1-1, with a possible D match to TRBD1 (6 bases). The CDR3 is made up of 14 amino acids. Germline CDR1 GTSNPN, CDR2 SVGIG (reference sequence). The ends were cut back, 2 bases at V and 2 bases at J, with 12 bases in the middle. The CDR3 here is CAWSIGGANTEAFF. CDR3 bases: TGTGCCTGGAGTATTGGGGGCGCAAACACTGAAGCTTTCTTT.

J is TRBJ2-5 and V is TRBV29-1; the D is unclear. V shed 8 bases and J shed 4 bases, with 11 bases lying between them. The CDR3 covers 11 residues. Germline V gives CDR1 SQVTM, CDR2 ANQGSEA. Here the CDR3 DNA reads TGCAGCCCCCCAGTGCGAGAGACCCAGTACTTC. Residues: CSPPVRETQYF.

The chain links TRBV6-1 to TRBJ2-4; no clear D gene. Trimming removed 2 bases at V and 0 bases at J, with 8 bases between. The CDR3 runs to 15 residues. CDR1 is MNHNS, CDR2 SASEGT, per germline. DNA of the CDR3: TGTGCCAGCAGTGAAAACAGTGTAGCCAAAAACATTCAGTACTTC. Protein sequence: CASSENSVAKNIQYF.

The sample holds one count of this clone. This rearrangement joins TRBV2 to TRBJ2-5; D is undetermined. Germline CDR1 and CDR2: SNHLY and FYNNEI. V lost 8 bases to trimming and J lost 7 bases, with 11 bases between them. The CDR3 is made up of 11 amino acids. The CDR3 DNA reads TGTGCCAGCGGACCTATGAGGACCCAGTACTTC. Encoded protein: CASGPMRTQYF.

The chain recombines TRBV29-1 with TRBJ2-3, with D possibly TRBD2 on 5 matching bases. From germline, CDR1 is SQVTM and CDR2 ANQGSEA. V lost 7 bases and J lost 2, with 19 bases in between. The CDR3 runs to 15 residues. CDR3 loop: CSAAPGLGYTDTQYF. The CDR3 region has the DNA TGCAGCGCAGCCCCAGGACTGGGTTACACAGATACGCAGTATTTT.